This section outlines one T cell receptor (beta chain) sequence together with its context. The CDR3 has 14 residues. The method was immunoSEQ multiplex PCR; TCRdb's version includes in-frame clones alone and lacks a portion of them. The sample records about 80,000 clones, about 90% being singletons. The record originates from a study of T cell changes during pregnancy in multiple sclerosis. The receptor's source is a female donor with multiple sclerosis, enrolled in a pregnancy study. Sequenced here: peripheral blood, sampled before pregnancy. The chain recombines TRBV12-1 with TRBJ1-1. TRBV12-1 is recorded as a pseudogene. This CDR3 is CASSSGGAHTEAFF. CDR3 sequence (DNA): TGTGCCAGCAGCTCTGGGGGGGCGCACACTGAAGCTTTCTTT.